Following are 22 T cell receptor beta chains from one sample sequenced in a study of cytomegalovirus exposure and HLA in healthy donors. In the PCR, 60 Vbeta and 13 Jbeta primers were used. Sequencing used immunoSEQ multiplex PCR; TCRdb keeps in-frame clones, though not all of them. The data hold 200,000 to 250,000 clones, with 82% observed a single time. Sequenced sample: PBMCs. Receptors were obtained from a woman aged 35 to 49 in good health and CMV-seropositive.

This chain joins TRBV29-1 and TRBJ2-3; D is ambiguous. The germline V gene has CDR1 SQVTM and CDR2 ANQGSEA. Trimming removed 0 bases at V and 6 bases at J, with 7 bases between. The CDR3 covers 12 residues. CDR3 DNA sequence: TGCAGCGTTGAAGAAACTACGGATACGCAGTATTTT. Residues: CSVEETTDTQYF.

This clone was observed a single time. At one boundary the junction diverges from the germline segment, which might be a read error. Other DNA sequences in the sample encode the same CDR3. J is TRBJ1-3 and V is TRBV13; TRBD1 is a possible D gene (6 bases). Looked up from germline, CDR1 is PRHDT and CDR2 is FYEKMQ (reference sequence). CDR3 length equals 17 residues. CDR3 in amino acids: CASSSRPDRASGNTIYF. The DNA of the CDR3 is TGCGCCAGCAGCTCCCGACCGGACAGAGCGTCTGGAAACACCATATATTTT.

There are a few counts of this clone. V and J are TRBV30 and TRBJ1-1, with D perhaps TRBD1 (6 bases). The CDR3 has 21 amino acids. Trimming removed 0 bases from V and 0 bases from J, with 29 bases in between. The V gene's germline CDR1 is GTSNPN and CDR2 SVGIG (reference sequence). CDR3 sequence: CAWSVRKTFLWGPTLNTEAFF. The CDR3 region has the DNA TGTGCCTGGAGTGTACGAAAAACCTTTTTATGGGGGCCTACATTGAACACTGAAGCTTTCTTT.

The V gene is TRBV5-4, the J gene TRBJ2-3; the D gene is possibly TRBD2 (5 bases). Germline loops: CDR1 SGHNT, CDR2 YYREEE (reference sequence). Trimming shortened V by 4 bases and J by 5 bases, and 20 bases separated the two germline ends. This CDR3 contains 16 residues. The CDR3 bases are TGTGCCAGCAGCCCCCCAAACCGACGAGGAGGAGATACGCAGTATTTT. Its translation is CASSPPNRRGGDTQYF. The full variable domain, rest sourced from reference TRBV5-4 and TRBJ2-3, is ETGVTQSPTHLIKTRGQQVTLRCSSQSGHNTVSWYQQALGQGPQFIFQYYREEENGRGNFPPRFSGLQFPNYSSELNVNALELDDSALYLCASSPPNRRGGDTQYFGPGTRLTVL.

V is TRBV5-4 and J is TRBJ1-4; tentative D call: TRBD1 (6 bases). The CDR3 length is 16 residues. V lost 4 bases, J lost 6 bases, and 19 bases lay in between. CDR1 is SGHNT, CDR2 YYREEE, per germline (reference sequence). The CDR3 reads CASSPGAAQGYEKLFF. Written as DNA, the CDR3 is TGTGCCAGCAGCCCTGGGGCGGCTCAGGGGTATGAAAAACTGTTTTTT.

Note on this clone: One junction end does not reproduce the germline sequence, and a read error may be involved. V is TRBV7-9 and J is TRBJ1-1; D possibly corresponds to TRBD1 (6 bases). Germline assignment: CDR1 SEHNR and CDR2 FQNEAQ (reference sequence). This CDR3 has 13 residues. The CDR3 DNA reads TGTTCCAGCAGCTTAGAGACAGGCACTGAAGCTTTCTTT. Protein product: CSSSLETGTEAFF.

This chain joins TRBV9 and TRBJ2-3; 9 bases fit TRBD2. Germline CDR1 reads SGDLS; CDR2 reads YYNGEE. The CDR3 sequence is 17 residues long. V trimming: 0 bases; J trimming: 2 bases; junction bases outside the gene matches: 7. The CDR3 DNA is TGTGCCAGCAGCGTAGCGGAGCGGGGGGCCTTCACAGATACGCAGTATTTT. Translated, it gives CASSVAERGAFTDTQYF. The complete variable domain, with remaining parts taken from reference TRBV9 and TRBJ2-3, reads DSGVTQTPKHLITATGQRVTLRCSPRSGDLSVYWYQQSLDQGLQFLIQYYNGEERAKGNILERFSAQQFPDLHSELNLSSLELGDSALYFCASSVAERGAFTDTQYFGPGTRLTVL.

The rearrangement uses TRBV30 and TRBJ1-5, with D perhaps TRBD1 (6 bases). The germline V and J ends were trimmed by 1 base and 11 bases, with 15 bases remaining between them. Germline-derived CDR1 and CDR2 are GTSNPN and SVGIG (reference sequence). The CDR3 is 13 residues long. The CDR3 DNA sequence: TGTGCCTGGAGTGAGGGACATTTTCTAGCCCAGCATTTT. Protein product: CAWSEGHFLAQHF.

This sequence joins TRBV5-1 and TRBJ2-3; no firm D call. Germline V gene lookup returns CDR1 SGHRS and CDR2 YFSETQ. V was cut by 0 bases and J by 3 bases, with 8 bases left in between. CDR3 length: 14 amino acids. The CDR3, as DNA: TGCGCCAGCAGCTTGGGTGGGCCGACAGATACGCAGTATTTT. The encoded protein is CASSLGGPTDTQYF.

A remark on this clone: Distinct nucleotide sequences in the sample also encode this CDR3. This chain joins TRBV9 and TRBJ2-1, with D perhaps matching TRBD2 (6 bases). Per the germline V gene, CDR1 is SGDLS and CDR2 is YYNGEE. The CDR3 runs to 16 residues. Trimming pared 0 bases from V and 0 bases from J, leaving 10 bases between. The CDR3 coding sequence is TGTGCCAGCAGCGTAGGCGGGACGAGCTCCTACAATGAGCAGTTCTTC. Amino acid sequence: CASSVGGTSSYNEQFF.

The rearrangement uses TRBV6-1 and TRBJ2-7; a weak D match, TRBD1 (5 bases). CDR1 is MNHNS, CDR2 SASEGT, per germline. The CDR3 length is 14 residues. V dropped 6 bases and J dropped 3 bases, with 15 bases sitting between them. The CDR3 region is CASRDRTLGYEQYF. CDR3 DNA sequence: TGTGCCAGCAGAGACCGGACATTGGGCTACGAGCAGTACTTC.

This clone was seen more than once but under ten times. Here the CDR3 DNA reads TGTGCCAGCAGCCCCAGACCGGGGGTGGGCTCCTATAATTCACCCCTCCACTTT. Its protein is CASSPRPGVGSYNSPLHF. V is TRBV9 and J is TRBJ1-6; D might be TRBD1 (5 bases). Germline CDR1 SGDLS, CDR2 YYNGEE. This CDR3 is 18 amino acids long. V was cut by 4 bases and J by 0 bases, with 17 bases left in between.

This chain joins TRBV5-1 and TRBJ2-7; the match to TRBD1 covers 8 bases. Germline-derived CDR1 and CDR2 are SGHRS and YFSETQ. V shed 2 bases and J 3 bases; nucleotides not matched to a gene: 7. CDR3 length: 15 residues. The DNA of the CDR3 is TGCGCCAGCAGCTTTGGGACAGGAACCGGCTACGAGCAGTACTTC. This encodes CASSFGTGTGYEQYF.

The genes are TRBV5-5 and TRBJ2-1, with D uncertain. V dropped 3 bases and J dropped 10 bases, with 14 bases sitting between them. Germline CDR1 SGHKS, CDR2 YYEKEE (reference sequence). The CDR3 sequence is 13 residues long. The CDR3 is CASSSFIGQEQFF. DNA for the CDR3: TGTGCCAGCAGCTCCTTCATTGGTCAGGAGCAGTTCTTC.

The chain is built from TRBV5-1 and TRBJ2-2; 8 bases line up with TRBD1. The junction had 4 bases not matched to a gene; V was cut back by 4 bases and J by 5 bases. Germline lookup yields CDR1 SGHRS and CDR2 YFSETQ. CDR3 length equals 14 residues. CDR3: CASSPRTGTGELFF. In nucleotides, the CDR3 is TGCGCCAGCAGCCCGCGGACAGGGACCGGGGAGCTGTTTTTT.

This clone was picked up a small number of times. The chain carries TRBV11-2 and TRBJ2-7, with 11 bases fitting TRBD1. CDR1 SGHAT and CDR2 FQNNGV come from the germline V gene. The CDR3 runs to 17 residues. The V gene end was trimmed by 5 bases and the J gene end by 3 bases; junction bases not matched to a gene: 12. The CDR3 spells CASSTRTGGHILYEQYF. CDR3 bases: TGTGCCAGCAGCACCCGGACAGGGGGCCACATCCTCTACGAGCAGTACTTC.

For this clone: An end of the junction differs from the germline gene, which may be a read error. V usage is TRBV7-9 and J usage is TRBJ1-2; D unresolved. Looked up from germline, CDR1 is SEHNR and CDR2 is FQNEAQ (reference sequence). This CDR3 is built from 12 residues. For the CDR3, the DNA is TGTTCCAGCAGCAAAGAGGGCTATGGCTACACCTTC. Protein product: CSSSKEGYGYTF. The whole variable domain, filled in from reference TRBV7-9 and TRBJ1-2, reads DTGVSQNPRHKITKRGQNVTFRCDPISEHNRLYWYRQTLGQGPEFLTYFQNEAQLEKSRLLSDRFSAERPKGSFSTLEIQRTEQGDSAMYLCSSSKEGYGYTFGSGTRLTVV.

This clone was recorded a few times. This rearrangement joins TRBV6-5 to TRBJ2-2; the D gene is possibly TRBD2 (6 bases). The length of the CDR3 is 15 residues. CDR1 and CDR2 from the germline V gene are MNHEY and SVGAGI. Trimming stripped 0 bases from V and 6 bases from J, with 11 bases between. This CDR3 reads CASSYSRGGPGELFF. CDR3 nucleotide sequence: TGTGCCAGCAGTTACTCGCGGGGCGGCCCCGGGGAGCTGTTTTTT.

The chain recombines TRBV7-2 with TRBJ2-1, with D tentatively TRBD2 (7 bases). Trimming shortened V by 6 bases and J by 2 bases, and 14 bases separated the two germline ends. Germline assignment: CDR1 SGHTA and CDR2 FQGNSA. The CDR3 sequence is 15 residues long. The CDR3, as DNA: TGTGCCAGCAGTAACTGGGGGGGCCCCTACAATGAGCAGTTCTTC. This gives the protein CASSNWGGPYNEQFF.

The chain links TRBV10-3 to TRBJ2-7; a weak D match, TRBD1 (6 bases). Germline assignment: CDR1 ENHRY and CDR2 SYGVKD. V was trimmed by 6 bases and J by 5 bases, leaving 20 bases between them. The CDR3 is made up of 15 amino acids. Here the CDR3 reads CAISRLKQGMDEQYF. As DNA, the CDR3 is TGTGCCATCAGCAGACTTAAACAGGGAATGGACGAGCAGTACTTC.

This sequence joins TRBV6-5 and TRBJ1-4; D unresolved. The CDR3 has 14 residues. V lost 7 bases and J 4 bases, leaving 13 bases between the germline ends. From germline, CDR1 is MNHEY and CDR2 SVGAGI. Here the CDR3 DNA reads TGTGCCAGCACTCGTGGCGGTTATAATGAAAAACTGTTTTTT. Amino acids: CASTRGGYNEKLFF.

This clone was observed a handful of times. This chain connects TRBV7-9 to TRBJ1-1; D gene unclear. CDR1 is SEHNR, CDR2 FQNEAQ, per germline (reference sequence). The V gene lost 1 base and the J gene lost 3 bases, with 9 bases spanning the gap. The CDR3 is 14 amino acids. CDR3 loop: CASSLGSQYTEAFF. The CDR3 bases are TGTGCCAGCAGCTTAGGATCCCAGTACACTGAAGCTTTCTTT.